Below are 8 T cell receptor beta chains sequenced from a single sample in a study of cytomegalovirus exposure and HLA in healthy donors. The table came from immunoSEQ multiplex PCR; TCRdb's copy has only in-frame clones and leaves some out. The sample lists some 170,000 clones, around 86% occurring once. Sequenced material: PBMCs. These receptors all come from a man aged 25 to 40 in good health and CMV-seropositive.

V is TRBV5-1 and J is TRBJ2-1; 7 nucleotides align to TRBD1. The CDR3 is 15 residues long. V lost 4 bases to trimming and J lost 9 bases; unmatched junction nucleotides: 13. CDR1 is SGHRS and CDR2 is YFSETQ in the germline V gene. The CDR3 is CASSPTGNRGGEQFF. The CDR3 nucleotides are TGCGCCAGCAGCCCGACAGGGAACAGAGGGGGTGAGCAGTTCTTC.

The chain couples TRBV30 to TRBJ1-5; D unresolved. Germline V gene data show CDR1 as GTSNPN and CDR2 as SVGIG (reference sequence). V was pared by 2 bases and J by 4 bases, with 9 bases between. CDR3 length: 13 residues. CDR3 in amino acids: CAWSPGLNQPQHF. The CDR3 region has the DNA TGTGCCTGGAGTCCGGGTTTAAATCAGCCCCAGCATTTT. The full variable domain, completed using reference TRBV30 and TRBJ1-5, is SQTIHQWPATLVQPVGSPLSLECTVEGTSNPNLYWYRQAAGRGLQLLFYSVGIGQISSEVPQNLSASRPQDRQFILSSKKLLLSDSGFYLCAWSPGLNQPQHFGDGTRLSIL.

This chain joins TRBV5-4 and TRBJ2-7, with 13 bases lining up with TRBD2. This CDR3 comprises 15 residues. The V gene end was trimmed by 0 bases and the J gene end by 7 bases; junction bases not matched to a gene: 4. The germline CDR1 and CDR2 sequences are SGHNT and YYREEE (reference sequence). The CDR3 DNA sequence: TGTGCCAGCAGCTTGGGGACTAGCGGGAGTTATGAGCAGTACTTC. Translated: CASSLGTSGSYEQYF.

V is TRBV6-1 and J is TRBJ2-7; D perhaps matches TRBD1 (6 bases). CDR1 and CDR2 from the germline V gene are MNHNS and SASEGT. This CDR3 region has 14 residues. With 7 bases removed from V and 3 bases from J, the gap between germline ends came to 16 bases. The CDR3 nucleotides read TGTGCCAGCAAGAGGGTCACAGGGTACTACGAGCAGTACTTC. Residues: CASKRVTGYYEQYF.

This rearrangement joins TRBV27 to TRBJ2-5; 12 bases line up with TRBD2. V was pared by 6 bases and J by 1 base, with 0 bases of the junction left unmatched. Looked up from germline, CDR1 is MNHEY and CDR2 is SMNVEV (reference sequence). This CDR3 is built from 14 residues. The CDR3 nucleotides are TGTGCCAGCAGGGGACTAGCGGGCCAAGAGACCCAGTACTTC. This encodes CASRGLAGQETQYF.

The chain combines TRBV4-3 with TRBJ1-4, with TRBD1 matching over 9 bases. The CDR3 runs 17 residues. From germline, CDR1 is LGHNA and CDR2 YSLEER. The ends lost 6 bases at V and 0 bases at J; junction bases unmatched: 8. The CDR3 DNA sequence: TGCGCCAGCAGGCGGGGGACAGGGCCAACAACTAATGAAAAACTGTTTTTT. Translated: CASRRGTGPTTNEKLFF.

The table lists this clone with a few counts. V is TRBV30 and J is TRBJ1-2; tentative D call: TRBD1 (6 bases). V was clipped by 6 bases and J by 1 base, with 12 bases between them. The V gene's germline CDR1 is GTSNPN and CDR2 SVGIG (reference sequence). There are 13 residues in the CDR3. In DNA form, the CDR3 reads TGTGCCTGTCCCCACAGGGATAACTATGGCTACACCTTC. Translation: CACPHRDNYGYTF.

The rearrangement links TRBV7-3 to TRBJ2-3; 7 positions agree with TRBD1. V was clipped by 5 bases and J by 4 bases; unmatched bases: 3. Germline CDR1 is SGHTA and CDR2 is FQGTGA. The CDR3 is 13 amino acids. CDR3 region: CASSRQGPDTQYF. The CDR3 DNA reads as TGTGCCAGCAGCCGACAGGGCCCAGATACGCAGTATTTT.